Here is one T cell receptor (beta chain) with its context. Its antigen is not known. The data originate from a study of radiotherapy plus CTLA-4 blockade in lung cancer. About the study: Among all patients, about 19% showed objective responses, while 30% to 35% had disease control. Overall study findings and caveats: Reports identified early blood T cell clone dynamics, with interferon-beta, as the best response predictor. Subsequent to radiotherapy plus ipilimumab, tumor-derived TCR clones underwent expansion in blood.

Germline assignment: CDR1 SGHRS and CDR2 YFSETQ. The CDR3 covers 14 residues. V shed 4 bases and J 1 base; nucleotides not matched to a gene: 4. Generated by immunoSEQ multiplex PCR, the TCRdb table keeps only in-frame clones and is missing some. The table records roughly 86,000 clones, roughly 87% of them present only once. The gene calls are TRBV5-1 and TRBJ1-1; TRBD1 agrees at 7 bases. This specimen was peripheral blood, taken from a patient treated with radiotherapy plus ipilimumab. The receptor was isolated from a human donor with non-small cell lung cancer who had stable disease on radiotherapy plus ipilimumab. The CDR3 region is CASSPRTGNTEAFF. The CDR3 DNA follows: TGCGCCAGCAGCCCCCGGACAGGGAACACTGAAGCTTTCTTT.